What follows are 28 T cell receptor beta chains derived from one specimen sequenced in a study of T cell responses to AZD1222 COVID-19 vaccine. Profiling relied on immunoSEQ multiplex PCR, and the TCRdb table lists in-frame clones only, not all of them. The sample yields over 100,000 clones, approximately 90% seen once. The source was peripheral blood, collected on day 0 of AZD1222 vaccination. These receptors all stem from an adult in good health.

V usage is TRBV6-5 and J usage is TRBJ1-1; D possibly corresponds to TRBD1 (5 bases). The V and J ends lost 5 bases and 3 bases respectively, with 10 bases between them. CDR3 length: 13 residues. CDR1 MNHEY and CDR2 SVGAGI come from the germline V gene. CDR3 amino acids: CASSLQVYTEAFF. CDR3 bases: TGTGCCAGCAGTCTACAGGTGTACACTGAAGCTTTCTTT.

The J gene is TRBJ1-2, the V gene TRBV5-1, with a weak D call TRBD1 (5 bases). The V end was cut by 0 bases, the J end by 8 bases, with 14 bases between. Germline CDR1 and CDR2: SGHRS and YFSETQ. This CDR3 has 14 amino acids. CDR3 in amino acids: CASSLARSPGGYTF. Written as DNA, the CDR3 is TGCGCCAGCAGCTTGGCCCGCTCCCCAGGGGGCTACACCTTC.

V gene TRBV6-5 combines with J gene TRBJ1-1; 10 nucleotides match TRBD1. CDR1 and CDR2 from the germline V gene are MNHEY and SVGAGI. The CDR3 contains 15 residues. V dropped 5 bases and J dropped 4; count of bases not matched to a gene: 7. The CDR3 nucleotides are TGTGCCAGCAGTCCAGACAGGGGGCGCGGCACTGAAGCTTTCTTT. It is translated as CASSPDRGRGTEAFF.

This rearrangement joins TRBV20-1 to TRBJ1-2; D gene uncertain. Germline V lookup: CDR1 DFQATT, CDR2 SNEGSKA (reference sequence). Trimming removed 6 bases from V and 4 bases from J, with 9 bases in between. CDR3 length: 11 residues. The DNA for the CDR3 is TGCAGTGCGAAGGCCCTCTATGGCTACACCTTC. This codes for CSAKALYGYTF.

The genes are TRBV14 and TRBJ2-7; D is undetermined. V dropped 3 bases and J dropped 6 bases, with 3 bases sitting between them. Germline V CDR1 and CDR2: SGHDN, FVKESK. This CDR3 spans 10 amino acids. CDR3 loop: CASSQGEQYF. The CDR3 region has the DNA TGTGCCAGCAGCCAGGGCGAGCAGTACTTC.

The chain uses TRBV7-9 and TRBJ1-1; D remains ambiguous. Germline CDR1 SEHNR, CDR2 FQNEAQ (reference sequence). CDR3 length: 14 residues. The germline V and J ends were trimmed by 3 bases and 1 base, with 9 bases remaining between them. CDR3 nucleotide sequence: TGTGCCAGCAGCTTTTGGCGGGCGAACACTGAAGCTTTCTTT. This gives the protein CASSFWRANTEAFF. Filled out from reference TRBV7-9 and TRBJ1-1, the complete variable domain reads DTGVSQNPRHKITKRGQNVTFRCDPISEHNRLYWYRQTLGQGPEFLTYFQNEAQLEKSRLLSDRFSAERPKGSFSTLEIQRTEQGDSAMYLCASSFWRANTEAFFGQGTRLTVV.

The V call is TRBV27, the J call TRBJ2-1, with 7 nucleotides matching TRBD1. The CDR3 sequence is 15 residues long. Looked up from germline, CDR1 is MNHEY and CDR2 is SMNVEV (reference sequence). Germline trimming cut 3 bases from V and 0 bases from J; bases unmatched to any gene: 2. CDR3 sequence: CASSFDRVSYNEQFF. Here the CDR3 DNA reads TGTGCCAGCAGTTTTGACAGGGTCTCCTACAATGAGCAGTTCTTC.

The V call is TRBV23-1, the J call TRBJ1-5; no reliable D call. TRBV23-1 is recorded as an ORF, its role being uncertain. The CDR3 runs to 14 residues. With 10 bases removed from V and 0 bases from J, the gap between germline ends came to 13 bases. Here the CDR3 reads CATNTGFSNQPQHF. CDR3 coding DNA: TGCGCCACCAACACGGGGTTTAGCAATCAGCCCCAGCATTTT.

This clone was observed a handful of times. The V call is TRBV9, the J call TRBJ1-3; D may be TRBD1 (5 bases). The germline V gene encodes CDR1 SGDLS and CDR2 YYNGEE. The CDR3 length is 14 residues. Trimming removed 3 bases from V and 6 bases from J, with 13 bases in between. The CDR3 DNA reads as TGTGCCAGCAGCGGGAGTCAGGGCTTAAACACCATATATTTT. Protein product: CASSGSQGLNTIYF.

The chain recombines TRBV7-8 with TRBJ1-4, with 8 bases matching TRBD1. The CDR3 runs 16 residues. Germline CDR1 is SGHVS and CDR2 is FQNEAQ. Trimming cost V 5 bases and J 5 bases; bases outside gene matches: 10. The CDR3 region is CASSSSRQGLNEKLFF. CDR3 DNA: TGTGCCAGCAGCAGCAGTCGACAGGGGTTAAATGAAAAACTGTTTTTT.

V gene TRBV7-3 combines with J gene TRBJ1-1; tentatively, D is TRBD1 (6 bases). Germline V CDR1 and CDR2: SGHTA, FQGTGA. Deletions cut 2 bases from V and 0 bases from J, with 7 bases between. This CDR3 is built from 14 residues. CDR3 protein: CASSLGQMNTEAFF. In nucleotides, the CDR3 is TGTGCCAGCAGCTTAGGACAGATGAACACTGAAGCTTTCTTT.

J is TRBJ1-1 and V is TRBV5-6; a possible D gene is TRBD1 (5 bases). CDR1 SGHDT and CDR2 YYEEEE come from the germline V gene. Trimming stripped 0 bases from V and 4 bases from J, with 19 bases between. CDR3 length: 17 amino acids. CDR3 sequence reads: CASSLAKGGQLFTEAFF. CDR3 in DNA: TGTGCCAGCAGCTTGGCCAAGGGAGGACAACTATTCACTGAAGCTTTCTTT.

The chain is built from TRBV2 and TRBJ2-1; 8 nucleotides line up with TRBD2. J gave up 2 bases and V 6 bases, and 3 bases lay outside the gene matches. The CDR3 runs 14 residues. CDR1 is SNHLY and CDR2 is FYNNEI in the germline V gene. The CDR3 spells CASSGTSTYNEQFF. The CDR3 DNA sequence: TGTGCCAGCAGCGGGACTAGTACCTACAATGAGCAGTTCTTC.

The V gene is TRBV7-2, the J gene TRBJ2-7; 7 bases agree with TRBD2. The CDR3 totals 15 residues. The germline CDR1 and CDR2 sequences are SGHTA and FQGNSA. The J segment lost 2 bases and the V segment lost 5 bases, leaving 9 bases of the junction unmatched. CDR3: CASSVGLVGAYEQYF. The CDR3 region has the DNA TGTGCCAGCAGCGTAGGACTAGTAGGAGCCTACGAGCAGTACTTC.

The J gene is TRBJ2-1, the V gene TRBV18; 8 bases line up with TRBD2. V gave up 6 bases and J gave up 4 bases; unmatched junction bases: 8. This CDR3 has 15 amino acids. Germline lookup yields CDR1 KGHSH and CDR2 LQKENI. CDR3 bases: TGTGCCAGCTCTGGTCCGGGAGGGATATACAATGAGCAGTTCTTC. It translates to CASSGPGGIYNEQFF.

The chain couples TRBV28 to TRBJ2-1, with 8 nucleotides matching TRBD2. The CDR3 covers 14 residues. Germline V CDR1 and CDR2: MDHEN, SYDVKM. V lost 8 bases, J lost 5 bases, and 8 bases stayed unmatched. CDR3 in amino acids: CASPPAGVNNEQFF. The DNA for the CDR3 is TGTGCCAGCCCCCCAGCGGGAGTTAACAATGAGCAGTTCTTC.

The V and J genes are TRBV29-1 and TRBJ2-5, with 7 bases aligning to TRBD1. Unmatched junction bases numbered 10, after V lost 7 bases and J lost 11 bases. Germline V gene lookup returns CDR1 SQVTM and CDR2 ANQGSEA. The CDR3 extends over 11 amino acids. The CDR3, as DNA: TGCAGCGAGAGGGACAGTGGCAAACAGTACTTC. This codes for CSERDSGKQYF.

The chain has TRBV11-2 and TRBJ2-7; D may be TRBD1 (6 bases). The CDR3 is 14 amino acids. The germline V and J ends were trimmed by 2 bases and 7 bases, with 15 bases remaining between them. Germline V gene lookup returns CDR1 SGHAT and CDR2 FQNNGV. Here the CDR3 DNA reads TGTGCCAGCAGCTTATCCAGGGGTGCACGGGAGCAGTACTTC. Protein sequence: CASSLSRGAREQYF.

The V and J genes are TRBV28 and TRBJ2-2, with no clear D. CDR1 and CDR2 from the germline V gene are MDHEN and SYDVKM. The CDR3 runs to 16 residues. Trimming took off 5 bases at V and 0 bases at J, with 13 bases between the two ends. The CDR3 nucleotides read TGTGCCAGCAGTCCCGAGGCGGCGACGAACACCGGGGAGCTGTTTTTT. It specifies CASSPEAATNTGELFF.

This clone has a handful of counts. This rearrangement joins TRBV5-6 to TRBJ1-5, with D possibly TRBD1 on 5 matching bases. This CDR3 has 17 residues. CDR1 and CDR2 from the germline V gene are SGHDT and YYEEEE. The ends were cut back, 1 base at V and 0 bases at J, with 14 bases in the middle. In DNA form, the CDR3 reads TGTGCCAGCAGCTTGTGGAAGGGGAGACTTAGCAATCAGCCCCAGCATTTT. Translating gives CASSLWKGRLSNQPQHF.

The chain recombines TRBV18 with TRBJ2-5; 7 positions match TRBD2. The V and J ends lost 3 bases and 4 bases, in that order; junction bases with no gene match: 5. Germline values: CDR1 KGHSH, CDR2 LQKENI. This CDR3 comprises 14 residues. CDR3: CASSPGLPSETQYF. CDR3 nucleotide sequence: TGTGCCAGCTCACCGGGACTACCGTCAGAGACCCAGTACTTC.

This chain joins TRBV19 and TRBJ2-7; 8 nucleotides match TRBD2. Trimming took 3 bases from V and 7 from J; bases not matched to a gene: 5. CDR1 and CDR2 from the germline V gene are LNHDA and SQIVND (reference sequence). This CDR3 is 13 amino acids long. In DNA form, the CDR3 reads TGTGCCAGTAGTATCCCCCCGGGGGGGGAGCAGTACTTC. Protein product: CASSIPPGGEQYF.

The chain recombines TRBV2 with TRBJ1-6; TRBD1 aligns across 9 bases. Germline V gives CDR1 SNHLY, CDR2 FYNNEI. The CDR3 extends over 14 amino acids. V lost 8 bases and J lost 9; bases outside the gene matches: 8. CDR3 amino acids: CASSKGQGSSPLHF. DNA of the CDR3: TGTGCCAGCTCCAAGGGACAGGGTAGTTCACCCCTCCACTTT.

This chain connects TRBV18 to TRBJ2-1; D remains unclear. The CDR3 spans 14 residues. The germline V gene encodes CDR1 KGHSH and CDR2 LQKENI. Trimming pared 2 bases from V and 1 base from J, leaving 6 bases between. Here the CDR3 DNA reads TGTGCCAGCTCACCAGGGGTTTCCTACAATGAGCAGTTCTTC. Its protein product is CASSPGVSYNEQFF.

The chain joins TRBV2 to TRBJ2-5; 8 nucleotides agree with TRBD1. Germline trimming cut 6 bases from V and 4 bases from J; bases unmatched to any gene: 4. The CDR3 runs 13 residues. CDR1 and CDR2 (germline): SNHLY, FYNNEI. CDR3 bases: TGTGCCAGCAGCGGACAGGGTCGAGAGACCCAGTACTTC. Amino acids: CASSGQGRETQYF.

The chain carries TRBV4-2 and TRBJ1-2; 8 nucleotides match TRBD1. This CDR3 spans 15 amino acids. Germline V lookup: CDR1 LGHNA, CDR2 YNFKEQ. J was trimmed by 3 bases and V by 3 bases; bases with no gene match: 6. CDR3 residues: CASSHRTGSDYGYTF. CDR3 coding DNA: TGTGCCAGCAGCCACAGGACAGGGTCTGACTATGGCTACACCTTC.

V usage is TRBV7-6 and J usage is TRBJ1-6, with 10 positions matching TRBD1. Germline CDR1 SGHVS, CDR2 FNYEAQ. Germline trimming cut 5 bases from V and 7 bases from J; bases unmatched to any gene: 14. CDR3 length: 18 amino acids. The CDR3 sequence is CASSRRLILGQGNSPLHF. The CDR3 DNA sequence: TGTGCCAGCAGCCGTCGTCTCATACTGGGACAGGGGAATTCACCCCTCCACTTT.

CDR3 amino acids: CASSIERSLRNEQFF. The CDR3 DNA sequence: TGTGCCAGTAGTATAGAGCGGTCCCTCCGCAATGAGCAGTTCTTC. The V and J genes are TRBV19 and TRBJ2-1; D ambiguous. This CDR3 has 15 amino acids. CDR1 and CDR2 from the germline V gene are LNHDA and SQIVND (reference sequence). Trimming cost V 0 bases and J 6 bases, with 12 bases left between them.